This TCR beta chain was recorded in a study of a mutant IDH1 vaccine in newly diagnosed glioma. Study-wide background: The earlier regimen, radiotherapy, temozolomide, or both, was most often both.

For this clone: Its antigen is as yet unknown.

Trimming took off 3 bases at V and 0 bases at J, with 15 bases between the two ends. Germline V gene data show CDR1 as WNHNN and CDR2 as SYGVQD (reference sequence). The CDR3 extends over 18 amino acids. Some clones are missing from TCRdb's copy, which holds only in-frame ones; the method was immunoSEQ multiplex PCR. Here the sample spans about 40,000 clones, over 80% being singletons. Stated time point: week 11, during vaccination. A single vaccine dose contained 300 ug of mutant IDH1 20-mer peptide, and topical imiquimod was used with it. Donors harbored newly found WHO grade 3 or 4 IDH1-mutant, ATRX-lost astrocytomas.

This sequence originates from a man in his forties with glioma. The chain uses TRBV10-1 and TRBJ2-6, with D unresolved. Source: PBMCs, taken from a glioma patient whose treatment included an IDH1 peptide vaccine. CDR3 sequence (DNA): TGCGCCAGCAGTGATAGGCACCTTGAAAGCTCTGGGGCCAACGTCCTGACTTTC. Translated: CASSDRHLESSGANVLTF.